These 7 T cell receptor beta chains originate from one sample sequenced in a study of human T cells and chemical hapten exposure. Noted time point: pre-sensitization, week 0. Treatment of the sample: therapeutic diphenylcyclopropenone sensitization with weekly scalp DPC. TCRdb re-called the RACE reads through MiXCR, storing one row per CDR3 protein. The data contain fewer than 300,000 distinct CDR3 sequences, about 9.4% of them seen just once; the ten biggest clones take up 2% to 2.5%. The sequencing here drew on whole blood, taken in connection with sensitization to the hapten diphenylcyclopropenone (DPC). These receptor sequences come from a woman between 40 and 50 years old with alopecia areata. Some clones in this sample may be carry-over from other donors' samples.

This clonotype appeared a few times. The chain has TRBV7-9 and TRBJ1-5; D gene uncertain. CDR1 SEHNR and CDR2 FQNEAQ come from the germline V gene (reference sequence). Trimming left V 1 base short and J 6 bases short, with 7 bases between. The CDR3 is 13 amino acids. CDR3 region: CASSLGVAQPQHF. In nucleotides, the CDR3 is TGTGCCAGCAGCTTAGGCGTTGCTCAGCCCCAGCATTTT. The whole variable domain, filled in from reference TRBV7-9 and TRBJ1-5, reads DTGVSQNPRHKITKRGQNVTFRCDPISEHNRLYWYRQTLGQGPEFLTYFQNEAQLEKSRLLSDRFSAERPKGSFSTLEIQRTEQGDSAMYLCASSLGVAQPQHFGDGTRLSIL.

This clonotype was seen more than once but under ten times. The CDR3 sequence: CASSAGGSGNTIYF. CDR3 bases: TGTGCCAGCAGTGCAGGGGGCTCAGGAAACACCATATATTTT. This chain connects TRBV6-6 to TRBJ1-3; the match to TRBD1 covers 8 bases. CDR1 MNHNY and CDR2 SVGAGI come from the germline V gene (reference sequence). V lost 5 bases to trimming and J lost 4 bases; unmatched junction nucleotides: 4. CDR3 length: 14 residues.

The CDR3 DNA sequence: TGCAGTGCTAGGTCTAGCGGGAGGGGAACGAAGCAGTTCTTC. The encoded protein is CSARSSGRGTKQFF. The V call is TRBV20-1, the J call TRBJ2-1; 12 nucleotides align to TRBD2. Germline V gene lookup returns CDR1 DFQATT and CDR2 SNEGSKA (reference sequence). V lost 3 bases to trimming and J lost 11 bases; unmatched junction nucleotides: 8. The CDR3 has 14 amino acids.

The chain recombines TRBV3-1 with TRBJ2-1; 7 bases align to TRBD1. The ends lost 3 bases at V and 5 bases at J; junction bases unmatched: 4. Germline V gene lookup returns CDR1 LGHDT and CDR2 YNNKEL (reference sequence). The CDR3 is made up of 14 amino acids. The CDR3 spells CASSQGTVNNEQFF. The DNA for the CDR3 is TGTGCCAGCAGCCAGGGGACAGTAAACAATGAGCAGTTCTTC.

This clonotype has more than one count but fewer than ten. The chain employs TRBV6-5 and TRBJ1-4, with 9 nucleotides matching TRBD1. J was trimmed by 6 bases and V by 0 bases; bases with no gene match: 2. The V gene's germline CDR1 is MNHEY and CDR2 SVGAGI. This CDR3 region has 15 residues. This chain's CDR3 is CASSYSRTGDEKLFF. The CDR3 nucleotides are TGTGCCAGCAGTTACTCCAGGACAGGGGATGAAAAACTGTTTTTT.

The rearrangement links TRBV7-2 to TRBJ2-5; possible D gene TRBD2, 5 bases. The CDR3 is 14 residues long. Trimming left V 2 bases short and J 6 bases short, with 13 bases between. Germline assignment: CDR1 SGHTA and CDR2 FQGNSA. CDR3 sequence reads: CASSLRTLGKTQYF. In DNA, the CDR3 is TGTGCCAGCAGCTTAAGGACCCTCGGGAAGACCCAGTACTTC.

The gene calls are TRBV5-6 and TRBJ1-4; D unclear. This CDR3 has 11 residues. V was pared by 0 bases and J by 16 bases, with 10 bases between. CDR1 and CDR2 (germline): SGHDT, YYEEEE. As DNA, the CDR3 is TGTGCCAGCAGCTTGGGAGGAGATCGGTTTTTT. This gives the protein CASSLGGDRFF.